The clone carrying this T cell receptor (beta chain) was observed many times. The CDR3 length is 12 residues. The V gene's germline CDR1 is MNHNS and CDR2 SASEGT. Between the trimmed V and J ends, which lost 7 bases and 9 bases, there was a span of 15 bases. A single record per CDR3 protein comes from TCRdb applying MiXCR to the RT-PCR reads. The sample records about 680,000 distinct CDR3 sequences, about 14% being singletons. The sequenced sample consisted of memory CD4+ T cells from blood. The receptor comes from a female donor in good health, serving as a healthy control. The chain has TRBV6-1 and TRBJ2-5, with D maybe TRBD2 (6 bases). For the CDR3, the DNA is TGTGCCAGCAACCTCCCGTGGGGGGCCCAGTACTTC. Translation gives CASNLPWGAQYF.